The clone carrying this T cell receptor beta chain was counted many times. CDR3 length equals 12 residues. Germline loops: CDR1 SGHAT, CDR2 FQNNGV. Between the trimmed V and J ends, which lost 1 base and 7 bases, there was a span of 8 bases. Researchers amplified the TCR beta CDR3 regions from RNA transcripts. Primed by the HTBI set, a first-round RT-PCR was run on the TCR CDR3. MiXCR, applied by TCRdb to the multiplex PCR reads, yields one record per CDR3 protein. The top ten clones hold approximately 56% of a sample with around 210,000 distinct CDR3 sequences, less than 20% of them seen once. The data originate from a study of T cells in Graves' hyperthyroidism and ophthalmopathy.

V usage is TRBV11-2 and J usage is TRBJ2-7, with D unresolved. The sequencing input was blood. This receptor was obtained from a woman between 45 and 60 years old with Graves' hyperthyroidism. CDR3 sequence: CASSLVSTEQYF. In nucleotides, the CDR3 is TGTGCCAGCAGCTTAGTCAGTACGGAGCAGTACTTC.